These T cell receptor beta chains were read from a single sample in a study of blood T cell repertoires in COVID-19. Assay: immunoSEQ multiplex PCR; the TCRdb copy retains only in-frame clones and omits some. The sample includes about 100,000 clones, roughly 80% seen only once; the top ten take 20% to 25%. The sequenced material came from peripheral blood. These receptors came from a man between 65 and 85 years old with active or convalescent COVID-19. The conserved cysteine and the conserved F or W are not part of the CDR3 here. Each record gives: CDR3 protein, V gene, J gene, clone size. Size tells how often a clone was seen (once, few, many) or the class of an expanded clone, and some rows leave it out.

CDR3 protein: ASRPSGRGDEQY
V gene: TRBV27
J gene: TRBJ2-7
clone size: once

CDR3 protein: ASSLARGGTYEQY
V gene: TRBV11-1
J gene: TRBJ2-7
clone size: once

CDR3 protein: ASSLDLSGQGTGEQY
V gene: TRBV5-1
J gene: TRBJ2-7
clone size: NA

CDR3 protein: ASSLTVLQGGVSTDTQY
V gene: TRBV13
J gene: TRBJ2-3
clone size: NA

CDR3 protein: ASSYGRGHSYEQY
V gene: TRBV6-5
J gene: TRBJ2-7
clone size: NA

CDR3 protein: AWSDGRFSYEQY
V gene: TRBV30
J gene: TRBJ2-7
clone size: NA

CDR3 protein: ASSPPYRATMGYT
V gene: TRBV18
J gene: TRBJ1-2
clone size: NA

CDR3 protein: ASSYSNMTPGFYGYT
V gene: TRBV6-8
J gene: TRBJ1-2
clone size: NA

CDR3 protein: ASSVTTGTGNTIY
V gene: TRBV9
J gene: TRBJ1-3
clone size: NA

CDR3 protein: ASSQPNANSGNTIY
V gene: TRBV4-1
J gene: TRBJ1-3
clone size: NA

CDR3 protein: ASSFRTALSNTGELF
V gene: TRBV7-9
J gene: TRBJ2-2
clone size: once

CDR3 protein: ASSLSTGGVNNEQF
V gene: TRBV7-2
J gene: TRBJ2-1
clone size: NA

CDR3 protein: ASSPWGAENSPLH
V gene: TRBV27
J gene: TRBJ1-6
clone size: NA

CDR3 protein: ASGWDSEAF
V gene: TRBV12-5
J gene: TRBJ1-1
clone size: once

CDR3 protein: ASSLSQGRRLEAF
V gene: TRBV5-1
J gene: TRBJ1-1
clone size: few

CDR3 protein: ASSPRGNYGYT
V gene: TRBV3-1/TRBV3-2
J gene: TRBJ1-2
clone size: NA

CDR3 protein: ASSQGRGPGELF
V gene: TRBV4-2
J gene: TRBJ2-2
clone size: NA

CDR3 protein: ATGQGQSTNEKLF
V gene: TRBV19
J gene: TRBJ1-4
clone size: NA

CDR3 protein: ASRHTVDYGYT
V gene: TRBV11-2
J gene: TRBJ1-2
clone size: NA

CDR3 protein: ASSFSGQGSTDTQY
V gene: TRBV5-1
J gene: TRBJ2-3
clone size: once

CDR3 protein: AATRGDTEAF
V gene: TRBV5-4
J gene: TRBJ1-1
clone size: NA

CDR3 protein: ASSATGDDTEAF
V gene: TRBV7-3
J gene: TRBJ1-1
clone size: NA

CDR3 protein: ASSNGQEYGYT
V gene: TRBV28
J gene: TRBJ1-2
clone size: NA

CDR3 protein: ASSTTGATNTEAF
V gene: TRBV6-5
J gene: TRBJ1-1
clone size: few

CDR3 protein: ASSFQGTQPQH
V gene: TRBV7-2
J gene: TRBJ1-5
clone size: NA

CDR3 protein: ASSREGEDSSPLH
V gene: TRBV5-1
J gene: TRBJ1-6
clone size: few

CDR3 protein: ASSQGALNEKLF
V gene: TRBV28
J gene: TRBJ1-4
clone size: once

CDR3 protein: ASGRDRGDEQY
V gene: TRBV6-5
J gene: TRBJ2-7
clone size: few

CDR3 protein: ASSSSGRAHEQY
V gene: TRBV5-1
J gene: TRBJ2-7
clone size: NA

CDR3 protein: ASSTLGDTEAF
V gene: TRBV19
J gene: TRBJ1-1
clone size: NA

CDR3 protein: ASSLSTPGQLNYGYT
V gene: TRBV5-1
J gene: TRBJ1-2
clone size: NA

CDR3 protein: ASSRGQGYGYT
V gene: TRBV3-1/TRBV3-2
J gene: TRBJ1-2
clone size: few

CDR3 protein: ASRLDRDTEAF
V gene: TRBV19
J gene: TRBJ1-1
clone size: NA

CDR3 protein: ATSPDKNYGYT
V gene: TRBV15
J gene: TRBJ1-2
clone size: NA

CDR3 protein: ASSEETGGVDGYT
V gene: TRBV6-1
J gene: TRBJ1-2
clone size: many

CDR3 protein: ASSISGNEQF
V gene: TRBV7-8
J gene: TRBJ2-1
clone size: NA

CDR3 protein: AIQDRGTEETQY
V gene: TRBV6-6
J gene: TRBJ2-5
clone size: NA

CDR3 protein: ASSPGTSGLYEQY
V gene: TRBV14
J gene: TRBJ2-7
clone size: NA

CDR3 protein: ASSLPQDWGEQY
V gene: TRBV28
J gene: TRBJ2-7
clone size: NA

CDR3 protein: ASSLLQYYGYT
V gene: TRBV5-8
J gene: TRBJ1-2
clone size: NA

CDR3 protein: ASSRGPNEEQF
V gene: TRBV11-1
J gene: TRBJ2-1
clone size: NA

CDR3 protein: AWSGGQGGNQPQH
V gene: TRBV30
J gene: TRBJ1-5
clone size: NA

CDR3 protein: ASSDGGRNTGELF
V gene: TRBV6-4
J gene: TRBJ2-2
clone size: few

CDR3 protein: ASSEWERYNEQF
V gene: TRBV2
J gene: TRBJ2-1
clone size: once

CDR3 protein: SVPSTSGRESEQF
V gene: TRBV29-1
J gene: TRBJ2-1
clone size: NA